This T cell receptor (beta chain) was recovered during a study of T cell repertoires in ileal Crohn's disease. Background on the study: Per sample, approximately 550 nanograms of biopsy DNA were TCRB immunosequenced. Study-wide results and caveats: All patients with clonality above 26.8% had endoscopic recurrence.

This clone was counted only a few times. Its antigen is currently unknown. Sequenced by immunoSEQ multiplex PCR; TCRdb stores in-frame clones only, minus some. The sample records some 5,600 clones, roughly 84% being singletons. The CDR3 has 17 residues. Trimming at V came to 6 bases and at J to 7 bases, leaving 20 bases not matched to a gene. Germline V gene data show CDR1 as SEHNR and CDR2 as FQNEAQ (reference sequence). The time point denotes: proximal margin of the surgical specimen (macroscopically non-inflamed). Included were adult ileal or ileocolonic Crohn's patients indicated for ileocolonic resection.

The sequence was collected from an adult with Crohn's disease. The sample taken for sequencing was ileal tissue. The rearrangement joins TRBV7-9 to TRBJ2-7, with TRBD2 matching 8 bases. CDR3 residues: CASSPFGEEREMGEQYF. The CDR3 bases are TGTGCCAGCAGTCCGTTCGGGGAGGAGCGGGAGATGGGAGAGCAGTACTTC.